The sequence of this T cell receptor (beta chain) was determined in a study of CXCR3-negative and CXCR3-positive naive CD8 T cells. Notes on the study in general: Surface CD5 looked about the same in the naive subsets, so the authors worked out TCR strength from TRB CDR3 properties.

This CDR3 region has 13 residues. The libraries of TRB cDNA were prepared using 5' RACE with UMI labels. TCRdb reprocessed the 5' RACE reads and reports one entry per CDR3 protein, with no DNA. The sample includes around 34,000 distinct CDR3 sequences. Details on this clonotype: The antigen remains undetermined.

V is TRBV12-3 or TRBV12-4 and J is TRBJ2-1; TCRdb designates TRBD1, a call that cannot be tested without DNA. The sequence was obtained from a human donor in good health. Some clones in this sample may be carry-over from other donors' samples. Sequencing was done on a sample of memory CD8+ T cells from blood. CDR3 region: CASSQGGEQEQFF.